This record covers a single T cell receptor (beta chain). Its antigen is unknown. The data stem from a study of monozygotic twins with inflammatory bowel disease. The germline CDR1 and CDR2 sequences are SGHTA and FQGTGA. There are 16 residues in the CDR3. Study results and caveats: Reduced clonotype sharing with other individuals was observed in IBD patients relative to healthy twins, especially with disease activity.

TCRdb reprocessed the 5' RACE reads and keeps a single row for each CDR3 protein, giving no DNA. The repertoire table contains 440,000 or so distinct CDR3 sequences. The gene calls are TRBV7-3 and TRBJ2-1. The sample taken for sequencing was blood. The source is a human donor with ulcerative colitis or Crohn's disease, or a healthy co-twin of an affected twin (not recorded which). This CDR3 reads CASSPYAGTSYNEQFF. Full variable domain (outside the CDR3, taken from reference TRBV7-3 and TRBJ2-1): GAGVSQTPSNKVTEKGKYVELRCDPISGHTALYWYRQSLGQGPEFLIYFQGTGAADDSGLPNDRFFAVRPEGSVSTLKIQRTERGDSAVYLCASSPYAGTSYNEQFFGPGTRLTVL.